This T cell receptor beta chain came from a study of shared clonotypes between healthy human individuals. The study, taken as a whole, reports: As a rule, naive subsets had a larger estimated richness than memory subsets. Some clonotypes were shared by all four sorted-subset donors, while others were not shared. The non-shared ones had lower generation probabilities than the shared ones.

The method was immunoSEQ multiplex PCR; TCRdb's version includes in-frame clones alone and lacks a portion of them. In the table there are 400,000 to 600,000 clones, 90% to 97% of which are singletons. The study enrolled healthy HIV-negative adults without recent acute infections or vaccinations as donors. The authors divided CD4+ cells into CD45RA+ naive and CD45RA-negative memory subsets. About this clone itself: Its antigen is not known. The sample contains more than one DNA sequence encoding this CDR3.

Germline values: CDR1 SQVTM, CDR2 ANQGSEA. Trimming took 4 bases from V and 2 from J, leaving 10 bases between them. This CDR3 has 13 residues. This chain links TRBV29-1 with TRBJ2-3, with D maybe TRBD2 (6 bases). The sample taken for sequencing was naive CD4+ T cells sorted from blood. Subset described: CD45RA+ positively selected. The TCR originated in a woman between 25 and 40 years old in good health. This CDR3 is CSVVGRLTDTQYF. The DNA for the CDR3 is TGCAGCGTTGTCGGGAGACTCACAGATACGCAGTATTTT.